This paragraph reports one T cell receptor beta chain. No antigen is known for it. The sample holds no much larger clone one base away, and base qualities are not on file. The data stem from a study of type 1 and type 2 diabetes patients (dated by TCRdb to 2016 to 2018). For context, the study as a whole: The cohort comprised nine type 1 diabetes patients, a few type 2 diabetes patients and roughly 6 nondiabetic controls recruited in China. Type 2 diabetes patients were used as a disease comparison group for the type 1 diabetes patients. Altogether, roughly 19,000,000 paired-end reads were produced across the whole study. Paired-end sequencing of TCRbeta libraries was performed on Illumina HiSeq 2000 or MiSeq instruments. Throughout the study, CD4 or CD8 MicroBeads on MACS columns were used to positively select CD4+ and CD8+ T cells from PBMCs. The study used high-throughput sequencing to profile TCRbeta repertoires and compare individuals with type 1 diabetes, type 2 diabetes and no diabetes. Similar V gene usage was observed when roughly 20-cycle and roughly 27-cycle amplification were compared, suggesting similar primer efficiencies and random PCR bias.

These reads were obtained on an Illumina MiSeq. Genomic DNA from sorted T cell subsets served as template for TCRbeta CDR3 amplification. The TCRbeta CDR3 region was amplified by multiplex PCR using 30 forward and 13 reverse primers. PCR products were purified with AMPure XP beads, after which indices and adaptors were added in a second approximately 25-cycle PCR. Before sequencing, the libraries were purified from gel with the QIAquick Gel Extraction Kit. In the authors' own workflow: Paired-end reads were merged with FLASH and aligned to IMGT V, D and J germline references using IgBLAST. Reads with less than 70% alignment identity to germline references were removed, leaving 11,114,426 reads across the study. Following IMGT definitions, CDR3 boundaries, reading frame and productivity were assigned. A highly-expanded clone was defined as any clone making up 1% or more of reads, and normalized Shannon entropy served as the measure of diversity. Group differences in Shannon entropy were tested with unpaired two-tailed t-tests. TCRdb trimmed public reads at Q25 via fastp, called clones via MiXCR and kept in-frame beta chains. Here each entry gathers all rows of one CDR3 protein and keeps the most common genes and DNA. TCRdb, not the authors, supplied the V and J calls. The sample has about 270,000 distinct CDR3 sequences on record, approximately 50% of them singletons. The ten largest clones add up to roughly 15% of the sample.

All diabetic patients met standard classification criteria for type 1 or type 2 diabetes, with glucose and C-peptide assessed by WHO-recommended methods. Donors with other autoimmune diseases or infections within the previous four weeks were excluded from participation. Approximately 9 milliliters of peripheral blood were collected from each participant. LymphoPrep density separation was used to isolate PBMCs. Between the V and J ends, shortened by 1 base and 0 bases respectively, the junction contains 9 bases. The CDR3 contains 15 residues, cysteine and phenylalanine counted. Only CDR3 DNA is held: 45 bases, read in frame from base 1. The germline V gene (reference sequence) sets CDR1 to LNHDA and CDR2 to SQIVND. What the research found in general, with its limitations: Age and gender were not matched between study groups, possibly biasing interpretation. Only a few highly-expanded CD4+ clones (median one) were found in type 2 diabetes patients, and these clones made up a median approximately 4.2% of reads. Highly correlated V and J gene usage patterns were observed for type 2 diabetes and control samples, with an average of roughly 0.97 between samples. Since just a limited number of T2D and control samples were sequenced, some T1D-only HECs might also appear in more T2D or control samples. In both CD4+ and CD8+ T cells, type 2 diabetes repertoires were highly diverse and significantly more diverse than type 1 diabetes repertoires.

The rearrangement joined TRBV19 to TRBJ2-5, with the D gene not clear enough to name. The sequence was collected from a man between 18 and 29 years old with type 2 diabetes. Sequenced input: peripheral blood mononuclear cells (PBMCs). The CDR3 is CASSIGRSYQETQYF. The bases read TGTGCCAGTAGTATAGGCAGGAGCTACCAAGAGACCCAGTACTTC.